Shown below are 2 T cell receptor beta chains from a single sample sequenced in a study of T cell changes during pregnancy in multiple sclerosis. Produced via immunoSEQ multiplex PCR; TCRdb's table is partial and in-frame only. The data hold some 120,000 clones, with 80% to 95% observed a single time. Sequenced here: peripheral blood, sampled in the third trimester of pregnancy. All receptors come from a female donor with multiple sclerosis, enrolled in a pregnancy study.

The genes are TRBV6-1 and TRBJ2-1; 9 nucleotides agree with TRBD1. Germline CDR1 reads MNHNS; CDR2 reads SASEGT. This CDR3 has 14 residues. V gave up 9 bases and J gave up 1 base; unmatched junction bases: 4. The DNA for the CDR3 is TGTGCCAGTATGGGACAGGGATCCTACAATGAGCAGTTCTTC. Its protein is CASMGQGSYNEQFF.

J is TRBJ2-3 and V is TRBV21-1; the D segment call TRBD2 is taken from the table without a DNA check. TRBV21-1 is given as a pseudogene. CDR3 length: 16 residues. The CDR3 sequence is CASRRLAGRSTDTQYF. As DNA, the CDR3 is TGTGCCAGCAGGCGACTAGCGGGGCGCAGCACAGATACGCAGTATTTT.